The subject of this entry is one TCR beta chain. This sample was included in a study of OX40 agonist ivuxolimab in advanced cancers. V gave up 1 base and J gave up 6 bases, with 16 bases separating them. The germline V gene has CDR1 SGHTA and CDR2 FQGNSA. The CDR3 loop spans 15 amino acids. Using immunoSEQ multiplex PCR, the repertoire was profiled, and TCRdb retains in-frame clones only, with some absent. The sample has tens of thousands of clones, about 81% seen once. This sample comprised CD4+ or CD8+ T cells sorted from blood, obtained in a trial of the OX40 agonist ivuxolimab. The sequence came from an adult with an advanced solid tumor such as melanoma, head and neck, liver or kidney cancer. The chain employs TRBV7-2 and TRBJ2-7; D may be TRBD2 (6 bases). The CDR3 reads CASSLGRAGLGEQYF. For the CDR3, the DNA is TGTGCCAGCAGCTTAGGTCGGGCGGGACTCGGCGAGCAGTACTTC.